This T cell receptor beta chain originates from a study of T cells in localized non-small cell lung cancer. Trimming removed 6 bases at V and 5 bases at J, with 5 bases between. The CDR3 runs 11 residues. Germline CDR1 reads MDHEN; CDR2 reads SYDVKM. As to this clone: Its antigen remains unknown.

Study-wide results and limits: The study detected a median roughly 57 of the top 100 tumor clones in adjacent lung.

Repertoires were generated with immunoSEQ multiplex PCR, while TCRdb's copy carries only in-frame clones and drops some. The table includes 72,000 or so clones, about 90% detected once. The chain recombines TRBV28 with TRBJ2-1; no clear D. The sequence was collected from a male donor aged 60 or older with stage III squamous cell lung carcinoma. The sample was peripheral blood, taken before any cancer treatment. CDR3 coding DNA: TGTGCCAGCAGGGTGAACAATGAGCAGTTCTTC. This translates into CASRVNNEQFF.